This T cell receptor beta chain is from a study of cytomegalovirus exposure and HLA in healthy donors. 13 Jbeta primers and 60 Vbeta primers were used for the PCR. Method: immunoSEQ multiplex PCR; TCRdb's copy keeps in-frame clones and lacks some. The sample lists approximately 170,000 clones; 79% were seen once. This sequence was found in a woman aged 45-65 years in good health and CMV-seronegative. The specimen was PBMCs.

DNA for the CDR3: TGTGCCAGCAGCCTCGGGCGGGGGCAAGACCGGAAGAATGGCTACACCTTC. It is translated as CASSLGRGQDRKNGYTF. The rearrangement joins TRBV28 to TRBJ1-2; the D gene is possibly TRBD1 (6 bases). The CDR3 length is 17 residues. Looked up from germline, CDR1 is MDHEN and CDR2 is SYDVKM. Trimming took 6 bases from V and 6 from J, leaving 26 bases between them.